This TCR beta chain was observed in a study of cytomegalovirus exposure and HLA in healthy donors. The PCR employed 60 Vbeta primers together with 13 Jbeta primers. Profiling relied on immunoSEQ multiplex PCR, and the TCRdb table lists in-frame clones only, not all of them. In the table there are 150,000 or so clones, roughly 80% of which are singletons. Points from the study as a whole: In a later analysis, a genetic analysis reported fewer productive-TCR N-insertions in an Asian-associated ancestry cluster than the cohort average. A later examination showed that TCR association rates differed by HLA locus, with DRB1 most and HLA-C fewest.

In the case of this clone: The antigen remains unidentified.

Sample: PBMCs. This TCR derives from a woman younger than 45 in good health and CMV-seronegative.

The CDR3 nucleotides are TGTGCCAGCAGCGTCGGAGGGGACCCTAGCACAGATACGCAGTATTTT. Residues: CASSVGGDPSTDTQYF. The V gene is TRBV9, the J gene TRBJ2-3; possibly TRBD2 for D (6 bases). Germline V gene sequence: CDR1 SGDLS, CDR2 YYNGEE. The CDR3 runs 16 residues. V shed 2 bases and J shed 0 bases, with 13 bases lying between them.